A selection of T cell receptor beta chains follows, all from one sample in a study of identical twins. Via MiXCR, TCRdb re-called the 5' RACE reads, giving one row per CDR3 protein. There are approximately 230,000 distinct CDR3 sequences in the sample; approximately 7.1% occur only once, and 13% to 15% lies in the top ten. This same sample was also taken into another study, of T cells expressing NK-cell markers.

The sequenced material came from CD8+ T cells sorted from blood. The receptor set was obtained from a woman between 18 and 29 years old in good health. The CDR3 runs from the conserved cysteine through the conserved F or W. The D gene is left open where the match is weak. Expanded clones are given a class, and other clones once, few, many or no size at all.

CDR3 protein: CSAPDGNYGYTF; CDR3 DNA: TGCAGCGCACCGGACGGTAACTATGGCTACACCTTC; clone size: few; D gene: NA; V gene: TRBV29-1; J gene: TRBJ1-2
CDR3 protein: CASILAEVRSAFF; CDR3 DNA: TGTGCCAGCATCTTAGCGGAGGTCAGATCAGCTTTCTTT; clone size: few; D gene: NA; V gene: TRBV7-9; J gene: TRBJ1-1
CDR3 protein: CASMGLAGGLSTDTQYF; CDR3 DNA: TGTGCCAGCATGGGACTAGCGGGAGGGTTAAGTACAGATACGCAGTATTTT; clone size: NA; D gene: TRBD2; V gene: TRBV12-3/TRBV12-4; J gene: TRBJ2-3
CDR3 protein: CASSPLGTVNYGYTF; CDR3 DNA: TGTGCCAGCAGTCCCCTAGGGACAGTTAACTATGGCTACACCTTC; clone size: few; D gene: TRBD1; V gene: TRBV27; J gene: TRBJ1-2
CDR3 protein: CASSGPLGRLMEEQYF; CDR3 DNA: TGTGCCAGCAGTGGGCCCTTAGGTCGCCTAATGGAGGAGCAGTACTTC; clone size: NA; D gene: NA; V gene: TRBV6-1; J gene: TRBJ2-7
CDR3 protein: CASSHPPRGTGGLDTQYF; CDR3 DNA: TGCGCCAGCAGCCATCCCCCAAGGGGGACAGGGGGCTTGGATACGCAGTATTTT; clone size: many; D gene: TRBD1; V gene: TRBV4-3; J gene: TRBJ2-3
CDR3 protein: CASSLDPLNSNQPQHF; CDR3 DNA: TGCGCCAGCAGCTTGGATCCGCTCAATAGCAATCAGCCCCAGCATTTT; clone size: many; D gene: NA; V gene: TRBV5-1; J gene: TRBJ1-5
CDR3 protein: CASRQAIAGEQYF; CDR3 DNA: TGTGCCAGCAGACAAGCAATAGCGGGGGAGCAGTACTTC; clone size: NA; D gene: TRBD2; V gene: TRBV3-1; J gene: TRBJ2-7
CDR3 protein: CASCLGNQPQHF; CDR3 DNA: TGTGCCAGCTGCCTCGGCAATCAGCCCCAGCATTTT; clone size: many; D gene: NA; V gene: TRBV6-6; J gene: TRBJ1-5
CDR3 protein: CASSQDGQGDTEAFF; CDR3 DNA: TGCGCCAGCAGCCAAGATGGGCAGGGAGACACTGAAGCTTTCTTT; clone size: few; D gene: NA; V gene: TRBV4-1; J gene: TRBJ1-1
CDR3 protein: CASSQDGGNEQFF; CDR3 DNA: TGCGCCAGCAGCCAAGATGGGGGGAATGAGCAGTTCTTC; clone size: many; D gene: NA; V gene: TRBV4-1; J gene: TRBJ2-1
CDR3 protein: CSAGVWEEGEQYF; CDR3 DNA: TGCAGTGCTGGTGTCTGGGAGGAGGGCGAGCAGTACTTC; clone size: few; D gene: NA; V gene: TRBV20-1; J gene: TRBJ2-7
CDR3 protein: CASSDPQGYEQYF; CDR3 DNA: TGTGCCAGCAGTGACCCCCAGGGATACGAGCAGTACTTC; clone size: NA; D gene: NA; V gene: TRBV2; J gene: TRBJ2-7
CDR3 protein: CASSRLAGGSDTQYF; CDR3 DNA: TGTGCCAGCAGCAGACTAGCGGGAGGATCAGATACGCAGTATTTT; clone size: few; D gene: TRBD2; V gene: TRBV7-2; J gene: TRBJ2-3
CDR3 protein: CASSVRGYEKLFF; CDR3 DNA: TGTGCCAGCAGTGTCAGGGGTTATGAAAAACTGTTTTTT; clone size: few; D gene: NA; V gene: TRBV7-8; J gene: TRBJ1-4
CDR3 protein: CASSQELASSSYNEQFF; CDR3 DNA: TGTGCCAGCAGCCAAGAGCTTGCGTCGAGCTCCTACAATGAGCAGTTCTTC; clone size: few; D gene: NA; V gene: TRBV3-1; J gene: TRBJ2-1
CDR3 protein: CASSSFRDRVSYEQYF; CDR3 DNA: TGTGCCAGCAGCTCCTTCCGGGACAGGGTATCCTACGAGCAGTACTTC; clone size: many; D gene: TRBD1; V gene: TRBV6-1; J gene: TRBJ2-7
CDR3 protein: CASSQGHRGRDGYTF; CDR3 DNA: TGCGCCAGCAGCCAAGGGCACAGGGGGAGGGATGGCTACACCTTC; clone size: few; D gene: TRBD1; V gene: TRBV4-3; J gene: TRBJ1-2
CDR3 protein: CASAGQGSEQYF; CDR3 DNA: TGTGCCAGCGCGGGACAGGGATCCGAGCAGTACTTC; clone size: many; D gene: TRBD1; V gene: TRBV7-2; J gene: TRBJ2-7
CDR3 protein: CSARDQGPQTREQYF; CDR3 DNA: TGCAGTGCTAGAGATCAGGGCCCCCAGACGCGCGAGCAGTACTTC; clone size: many; D gene: NA; V gene: TRBV20-1; J gene: TRBJ2-7
CDR3 protein: CASSLVWGSYGYTF; CDR3 DNA: TGCGCCAGCAGCTTGGTGTGGGGCAGCTATGGCTACACCTTC; clone size: many; D gene: NA; V gene: TRBV5-1; J gene: TRBJ1-2
CDR3 protein: CASSFSGQRYTDTQYF; CDR3 DNA: TGCGCCAGCAGCTTCTCTGGACAACGATACACAGATACGCAGTATTTT; clone size: NA; D gene: NA; V gene: TRBV5-1; J gene: TRBJ2-3
CDR3 protein: CASRQLNTGELFF; CDR3 DNA: TGTGCCAGCAGACAGCTAAACACCGGGGAGCTGTTTTTT; clone size: many; D gene: NA; V gene: TRBV27; J gene: TRBJ2-2
CDR3 protein: CASSLRPTRGNSGSFDEQFF; CDR3 DNA: TGTGCCAGCAGCTTACGTCCTACCAGGGGCAATTCCGGGAGTTTCGATGAGCAGTTCTTC; clone size: NA; D gene: NA; V gene: TRBV11-2; J gene: TRBJ2-1
CDR3 protein: CASSLPRDNYGYTF; CDR3 DNA: TGTGCCAGCAGCTTACCCCGGGATAACTATGGCTACACCTTC; clone size: few; D gene: NA; V gene: TRBV7-2; J gene: TRBJ1-2
CDR3 protein: CASTFSNTGELFF; CDR3 DNA: TGTGCCAGCACTTTTTCGAACACCGGGGAGCTGTTTTTT; clone size: few; D gene: NA; V gene: TRBV27; J gene: TRBJ2-2
CDR3 protein: CASGPGTLSYNEQFF; CDR3 DNA: TGTGCTAGTGGCCCCGGGACACTTTCCTACAATGAGCAGTTCTTC; clone size: few; D gene: NA; V gene: TRBV12-5; J gene: TRBJ2-1
CDR3 protein: CASSSTPETQYF; CDR3 DNA: TGTGCCAGCAGTTCGACGCCAGAGACCCAGTACTTC; clone size: few; D gene: NA; V gene: TRBV12-3/TRBV12-4; J gene: TRBJ2-5
CDR3 protein: CASRDSSVEAETQYF; CDR3 DNA: TGTGCCAGCAGGGATTCATCGGTCGAGGCAGAGACCCAGTACTTC; clone size: NA; D gene: NA; V gene: TRBV6-2/TRBV6-3; J gene: TRBJ2-5
CDR3 protein: CASSEDRAWGGYTF; CDR3 DNA: TGCGCCAGCAGCGAGGACAGGGCATGGGGTGGCTACACCTTC; clone size: once; D gene: TRBD1; V gene: TRBV10-2; J gene: TRBJ1-2
CDR3 protein: CASSLTVGGSNTDTQYF; CDR3 DNA: TGCGCCAGCAGCTTGACGGTCGGGGGGTCGAACACAGATACGCAGTATTTT; clone size: many; D gene: TRBD2; V gene: TRBV5-1; J gene: TRBJ2-3
CDR3 protein: CASRYAGAEQFF; CDR3 DNA: TGTGCCAGCAGATACGCGGGAGCTGAGCAGTTCTTC; clone size: few; D gene: TRBD2; V gene: TRBV7-9; J gene: TRBJ2-1
CDR3 protein: CASSFQGGGPRGQFF; CDR3 DNA: TGTGCCAGCAGTTTTCAGGGGGGCGGGCCCCGAGGGCAGTTCTTC; clone size: few; D gene: NA; V gene: TRBV27; J gene: TRBJ2-1
CDR3 protein: CASRLLAGALNEQFF; CDR3 DNA: TGTGCCAGCAGACTCTTAGCGGGGGCCCTCAATGAGCAGTTCTTC; clone size: few; D gene: TRBD2; V gene: TRBV2; J gene: TRBJ2-1
CDR3 protein: CSVVTQGTAFF; CDR3 DNA: TGCAGCGTCGTAACACAGGGTACGGCTTTCTTT; clone size: many; D gene: NA; V gene: TRBV29-1; J gene: TRBJ1-1
CDR3 protein: CASSQQGYSGGANEQFF; CDR3 DNA: TGTGCCAGCAGTCAACAAGGCTATAGCGGGGGGGCCAATGAGCAGTTCTTC; clone size: few; D gene: TRBD2; V gene: TRBV12-3/TRBV12-4; J gene: TRBJ2-1
CDR3 protein: CASMSGTSSYEQYF; CDR3 DNA: TGTGCCAGTATGAGCGGGACCAGCTCCTACGAGCAGTACTTC; clone size: many; D gene: TRBD2; V gene: TRBV6-1; J gene: TRBJ2-7
CDR3 protein: CSARGSPSGINEQFF; CDR3 DNA: TGCAGTGCTAGAGGAAGCCCTAGCGGGATCAATGAGCAGTTCTTC; clone size: many; D gene: TRBD2; V gene: TRBV20-1; J gene: TRBJ2-1
CDR3 protein: CASSQEFGTSGGYEQYF; CDR3 DNA: TGCGCCAGCAGCCAAGAATTCGGGACTAGCGGAGGCTACGAGCAGTACTTC; clone size: few; D gene: TRBD2; V gene: TRBV4-1; J gene: TRBJ2-7
CDR3 protein: CASSSPGLPTYEQYF; CDR3 DNA: TGTGCCAGCAGCTCGCCGGGACTCCCAACCTACGAGCAGTACTTC; clone size: NA; D gene: NA; V gene: TRBV11-2; J gene: TRBJ2-7
CDR3 protein: CASSDSRLNEKLFF; CDR3 DNA: TGTGCCAGCAGTGACAGCCGCCTTAATGAAAAACTGTTTTTT; clone size: many; D gene: NA; V gene: TRBV9; J gene: TRBJ1-4
CDR3 protein: CASRGKDRTFGELFF; CDR3 DNA: TGTGCCAGCAGAGGAAAGGACAGGACTTTCGGGGAGCTGTTTTTT; clone size: NA; D gene: TRBD1; V gene: TRBV6-1; J gene: TRBJ2-2
CDR3 protein: CASSEWVTSGTYEQYF; CDR3 DNA: TGTGCCAGCAGTGAATGGGTGACTAGCGGGACCTACGAGCAGTACTTC; clone size: few; D gene: TRBD2; V gene: TRBV6-1; J gene: TRBJ2-7
CDR3 protein: CASSQHYFPIEQYF; CDR3 DNA: TGTGCCAGCAGCCAACACTACTTCCCCATCGAGCAGTACTTC; clone size: NA; D gene: NA; V gene: TRBV14; J gene: TRBJ2-7
CDR3 protein: CASSSVSTSFRYEQYF; CDR3 DNA: TGTGCCAGCAGCTCGGTCTCGACTAGCTTTCGGTACGAGCAGTACTTC; clone size: NA; D gene: TRBD2; V gene: TRBV13; J gene: TRBJ2-7
CDR3 protein: CASSVAGHFLETQYF; CDR3 DNA: TGTGCCAGCAGCGTAGCGGGTCACTTCCTGGAGACCCAGTACTTC; clone size: many; D gene: NA; V gene: TRBV9; J gene: TRBJ2-5
CDR3 protein: CASSFEKEAFF; CDR3 DNA: TGTGCCAGCAGTTTCGAGAAGGAAGCTTTCTTT; clone size: few; D gene: NA; V gene: TRBV12-3/TRBV12-4; J gene: TRBJ1-1
CDR3 protein: CASSFLAGAGTGELFF; CDR3 DNA: TGTGCCAGCAGTTTCTTAGCGGGAGCCGGCACCGGGGAGCTGTTTTTT; clone size: few; D gene: TRBD2; V gene: TRBV27; J gene: TRBJ2-2
CDR3 protein: CASSDGLAGGREQFF; CDR3 DNA: TGTGCCAGCAGCGACGGACTAGCGGGAGGACGTGAGCAGTTCTTC; clone size: few; D gene: TRBD2; V gene: TRBV25-1; J gene: TRBJ2-1
CDR3 protein: CASSFGGEKLFF; CDR3 DNA: TGTGCCAGCAGTTTTGGCGGCGAAAAACTGTTTTTT; clone size: many; D gene: NA; V gene: TRBV12-3/TRBV12-4; J gene: TRBJ1-4
CDR3 protein: CASRSGTSGLYEQYF; CDR3 DNA: TGTGCCAGCAGGTCCGGGACTAGCGGGCTTTACGAGCAGTACTTC; clone size: NA; D gene: TRBD2; V gene: TRBV2; J gene: TRBJ2-7
CDR3 protein: CASRDRHGNTIYF; CDR3 DNA: TGCGCCAGCAGGGACAGGCATGGAAACACCATATATTTT; clone size: many; D gene: TRBD1; V gene: TRBV4-1; J gene: TRBJ1-3
CDR3 protein: CASSQIGASTEAFF; CDR3 DNA: TGTGCCAGCAGCCAAATCGGGGCTAGCACTGAAGCTTTCTTT; clone size: NA; D gene: NA; V gene: TRBV3-1; J gene: TRBJ1-1
CDR3 protein: CASSLTQGITDTQYF; CDR3 DNA: TGTGCCAGCAGCTTAACACAGGGAATCACAGATACGCAGTATTTT; clone size: many; D gene: NA; V gene: TRBV7-8; J gene: TRBJ2-3
CDR3 protein: CASSEFGSSNTEAFF; CDR3 DNA: TGTGCCAGCAGTGAGTTCGGGAGCTCGAACACTGAAGCTTTCTTT; clone size: many; D gene: NA; V gene: TRBV12-3/TRBV12-4; J gene: TRBJ1-1
CDR3 protein: CASSAPTLASPLHF; CDR3 DNA: TGTGCCAGCAGTGCCCCGACCTTGGCGTCACCCCTCCACTTT; clone size: many; D gene: NA; V gene: TRBV6-2/TRBV6-3; J gene: TRBJ1-6
CDR3 protein: CASSRGDQPQHF; CDR3 DNA: TGTGCCAGCAGCCGGGGGGATCAGCCCCAGCATTTT; clone size: many; D gene: NA; V gene: TRBV7-8; J gene: TRBJ1-5